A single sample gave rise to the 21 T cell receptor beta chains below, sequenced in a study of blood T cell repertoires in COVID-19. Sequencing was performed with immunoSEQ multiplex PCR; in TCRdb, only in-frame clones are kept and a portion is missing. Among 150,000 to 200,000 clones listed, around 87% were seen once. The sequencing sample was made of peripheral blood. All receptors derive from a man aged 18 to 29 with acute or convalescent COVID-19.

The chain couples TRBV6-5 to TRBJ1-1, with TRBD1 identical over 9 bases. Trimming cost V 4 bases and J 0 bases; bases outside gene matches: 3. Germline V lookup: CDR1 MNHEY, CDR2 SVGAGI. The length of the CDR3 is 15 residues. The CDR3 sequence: CASSSGTGLNTEAFF. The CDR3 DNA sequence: TGTGCCAGCAGTTCGGGGACAGGGTTGAACACTGAAGCTTTCTTT.

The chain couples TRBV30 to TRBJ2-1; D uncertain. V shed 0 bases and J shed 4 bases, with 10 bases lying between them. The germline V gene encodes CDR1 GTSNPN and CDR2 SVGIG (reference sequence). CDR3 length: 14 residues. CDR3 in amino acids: CAWSVRSIYNEQFF. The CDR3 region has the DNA TGTGCCTGGAGTGTACGAAGCATTTACAATGAGCAGTTCTTC. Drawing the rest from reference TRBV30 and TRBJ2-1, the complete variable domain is SQTIHQWPATLVQPVGSPLSLECTVEGTSNPNLYWYRQAAGRGLQLLFYSVGIGQISSEVPQNLSASRPQDRQFILSSKKLLLSDSGFYLCAWSVRSIYNEQFFGPGTRLTVL.

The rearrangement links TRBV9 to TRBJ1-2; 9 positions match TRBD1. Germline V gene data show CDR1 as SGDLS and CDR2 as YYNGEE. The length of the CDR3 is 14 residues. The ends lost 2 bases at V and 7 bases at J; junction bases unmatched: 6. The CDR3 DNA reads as TGTGCCAGCAGCGTTCCGGGACAGGGTTCTGGCTACACCTTC. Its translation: CASSVPGQGSGYTF.

The CDR3 region is CAWNAGSNEQFF. The CDR3 DNA sequence: TGTGCCTGGAACGCCGGGTCCAATGAGCAGTTCTTC. This chain uses TRBV30 with TRBJ2-1; D gene unclear. Between the trimmed V and J ends, which lost 4 bases and 6 bases, there was a span of 10 bases. CDR3 length: 12 residues. The V gene's germline CDR1 is GTSNPN and CDR2 SVGIG (reference sequence).

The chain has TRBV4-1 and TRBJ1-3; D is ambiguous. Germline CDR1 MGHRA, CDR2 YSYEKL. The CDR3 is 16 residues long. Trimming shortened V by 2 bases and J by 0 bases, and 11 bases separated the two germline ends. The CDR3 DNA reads TGCGCCAGCAGCCAAAGTCATTTAGTCTCTGGAAACACCATATATTTT. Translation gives CASSQSHLVSGNTIYF.

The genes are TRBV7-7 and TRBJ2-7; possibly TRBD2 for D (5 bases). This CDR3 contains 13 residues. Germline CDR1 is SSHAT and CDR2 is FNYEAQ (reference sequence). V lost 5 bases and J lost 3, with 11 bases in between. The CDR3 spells CASSHPGFYEQYV. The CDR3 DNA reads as TGTGCCAGCAGCCACCCGGGGTTCTACGAGCAGTACGTC.

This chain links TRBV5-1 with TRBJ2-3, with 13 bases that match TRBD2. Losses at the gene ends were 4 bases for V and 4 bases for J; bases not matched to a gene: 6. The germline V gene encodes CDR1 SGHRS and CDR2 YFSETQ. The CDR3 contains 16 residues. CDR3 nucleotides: TGCGCCAGCAGCGAGGGACTAGCGGGGACCTCAGATACGCAGTATTTT. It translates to CASSEGLAGTSDTQYF.

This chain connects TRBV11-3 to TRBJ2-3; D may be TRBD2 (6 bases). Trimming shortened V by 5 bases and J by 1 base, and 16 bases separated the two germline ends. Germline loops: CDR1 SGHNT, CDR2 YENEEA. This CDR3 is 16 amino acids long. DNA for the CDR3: TGTGCCAGCAGCGCCCGTTTGGGCGGGGGCACAGATACGCAGTATTTT. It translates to CASSARLGGGTDTQYF.

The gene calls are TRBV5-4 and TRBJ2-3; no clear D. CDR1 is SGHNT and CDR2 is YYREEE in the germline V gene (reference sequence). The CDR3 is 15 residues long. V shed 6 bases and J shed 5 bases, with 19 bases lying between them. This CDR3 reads CASTQSRAPGDTQYF. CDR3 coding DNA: TGTGCCAGCACCCAGAGTAGAGCGCCGGGAGATACGCAGTATTTT.

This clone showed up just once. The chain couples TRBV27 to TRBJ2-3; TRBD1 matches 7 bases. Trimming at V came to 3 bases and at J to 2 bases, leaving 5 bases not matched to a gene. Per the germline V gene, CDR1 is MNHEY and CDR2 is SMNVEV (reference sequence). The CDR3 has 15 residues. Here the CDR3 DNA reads TGTGCCAGCAGTTTCCGGACAGGCCTCACAGATACGCAGTATTTT. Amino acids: CASSFRTGLTDTQYF.

CDR3 region: CASSQPPGHLNIQYF. The CDR3 nucleotides read TGCGCCAGCAGTCAACCCCCCGGACACTTAAACATTCAGTACTTC. The chain joins TRBV23-1 to TRBJ2-4; TRBD1 might be the D (5 bases). TRBV23-1 is an ORF, and what it does is uncertain. CDR3 length equals 15 residues. Between the trimmed V and J ends, which lost 2 bases and 6 bases, there was a span of 14 bases.

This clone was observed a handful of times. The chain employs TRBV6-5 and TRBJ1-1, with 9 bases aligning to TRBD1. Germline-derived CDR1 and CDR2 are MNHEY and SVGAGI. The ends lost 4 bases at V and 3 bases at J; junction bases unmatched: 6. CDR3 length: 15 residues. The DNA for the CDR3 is TGTGCCAGCAGTTCGGGACAGGGATCGGACACTGAAGCTTTCTTT. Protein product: CASSSGQGSDTEAFF.

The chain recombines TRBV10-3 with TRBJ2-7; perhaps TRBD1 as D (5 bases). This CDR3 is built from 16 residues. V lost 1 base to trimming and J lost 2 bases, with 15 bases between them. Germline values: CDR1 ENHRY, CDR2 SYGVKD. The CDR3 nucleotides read TGTGCCATCAGTGAGTTGGCAGGGCGAATCACCTACGAGCAGTACTTC. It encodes CAISELAGRITYEQYF.

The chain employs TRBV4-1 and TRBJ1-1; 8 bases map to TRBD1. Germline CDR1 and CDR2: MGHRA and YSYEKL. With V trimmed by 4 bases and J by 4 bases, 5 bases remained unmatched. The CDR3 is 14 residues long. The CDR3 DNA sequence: TGCGCCAGCAGCCCGACAGGGGTGGGCACTGAAGCTTTCTTT. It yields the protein CASSPTGVGTEAFF.

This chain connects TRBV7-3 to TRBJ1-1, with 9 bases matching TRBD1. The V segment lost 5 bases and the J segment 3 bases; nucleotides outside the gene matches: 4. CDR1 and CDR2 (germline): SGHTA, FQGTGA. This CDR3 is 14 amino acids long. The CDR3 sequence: CASSARTGDTEAFF. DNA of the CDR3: TGTGCCAGCAGCGCACGGACAGGGGACACTGAAGCTTTCTTT.

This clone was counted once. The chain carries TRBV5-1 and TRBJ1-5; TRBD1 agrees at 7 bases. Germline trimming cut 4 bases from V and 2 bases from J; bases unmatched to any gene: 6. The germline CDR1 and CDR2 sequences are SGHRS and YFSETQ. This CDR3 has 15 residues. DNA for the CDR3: TGCGCCAGCAGCCCAAACACAGGGGGCAATCAGCCCCAGCATTTT. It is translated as CASSPNTGGNQPQHF.

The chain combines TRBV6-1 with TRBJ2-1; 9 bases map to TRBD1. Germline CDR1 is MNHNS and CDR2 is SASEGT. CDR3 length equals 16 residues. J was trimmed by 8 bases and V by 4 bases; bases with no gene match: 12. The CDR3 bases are TGTGCCAGCAGTGCCCTCGGGGACAGGGCAATCGATGAGCAGTTCTTC. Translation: CASSALGDRAIDEQFF.

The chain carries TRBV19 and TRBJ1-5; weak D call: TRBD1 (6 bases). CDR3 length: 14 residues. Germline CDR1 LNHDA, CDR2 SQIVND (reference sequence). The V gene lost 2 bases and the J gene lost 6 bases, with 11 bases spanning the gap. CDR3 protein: CASSITRGAQPQHF. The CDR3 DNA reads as TGTGCCAGTAGTATAACCAGGGGAGCTCAGCCCCAGCATTTT.

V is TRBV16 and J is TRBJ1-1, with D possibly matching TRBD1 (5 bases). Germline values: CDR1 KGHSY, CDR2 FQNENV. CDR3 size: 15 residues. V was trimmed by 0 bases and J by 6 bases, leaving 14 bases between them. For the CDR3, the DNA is TGTGCCAGCAGCCAATCACAGGTGCGGAGCGCTGAAGCTTTCTTT. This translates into CASSQSQVRSAEAFF.

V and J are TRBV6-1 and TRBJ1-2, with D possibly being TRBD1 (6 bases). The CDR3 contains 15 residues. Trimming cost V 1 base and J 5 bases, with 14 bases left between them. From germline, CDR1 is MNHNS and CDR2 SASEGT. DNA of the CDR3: TGTGCCAGCAGTGAAGTCGGCAGGGGCTATTATGGCTACACCTTC. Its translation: CASSEVGRGYYGYTF.

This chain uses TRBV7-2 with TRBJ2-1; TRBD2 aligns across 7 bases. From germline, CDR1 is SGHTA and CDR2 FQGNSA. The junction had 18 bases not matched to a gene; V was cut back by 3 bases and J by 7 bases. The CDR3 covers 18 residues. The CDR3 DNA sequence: TGTGCCAGCAGCTTGCGAACACCCTGGGGCGGGGGTATTAATGAGCAGTTCTTC. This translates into CASSLRTPWGGGINEQFF.